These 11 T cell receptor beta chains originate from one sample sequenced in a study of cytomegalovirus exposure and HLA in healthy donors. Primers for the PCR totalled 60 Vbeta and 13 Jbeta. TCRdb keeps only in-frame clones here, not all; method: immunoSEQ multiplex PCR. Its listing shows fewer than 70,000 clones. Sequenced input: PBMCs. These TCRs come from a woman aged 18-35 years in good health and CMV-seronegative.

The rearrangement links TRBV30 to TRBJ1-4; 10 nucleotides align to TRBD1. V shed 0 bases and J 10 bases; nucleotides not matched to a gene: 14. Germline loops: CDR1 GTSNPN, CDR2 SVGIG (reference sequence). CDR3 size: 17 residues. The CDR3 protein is CAWSVGTRQGAFGKLFF. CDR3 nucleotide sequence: TGTGCCTGGAGTGTCGGCACTCGACAGGGGGCATTTGGAAAACTGTTTTTT.

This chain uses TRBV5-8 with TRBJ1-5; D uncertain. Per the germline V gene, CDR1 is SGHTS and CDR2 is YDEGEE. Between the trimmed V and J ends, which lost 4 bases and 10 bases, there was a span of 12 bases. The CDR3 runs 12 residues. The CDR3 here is CASSGGFDPQHF. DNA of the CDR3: TGTGCCAGCAGCGGAGGATTTGATCCCCAGCATTTT.

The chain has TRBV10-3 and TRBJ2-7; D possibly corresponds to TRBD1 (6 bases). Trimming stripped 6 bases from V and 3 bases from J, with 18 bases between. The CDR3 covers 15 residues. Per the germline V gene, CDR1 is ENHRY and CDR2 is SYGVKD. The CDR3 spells CAISPGTTDHYEQYF. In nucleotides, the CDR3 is TGTGCCATCAGCCCCGGGACAACGGACCACTACGAGCAGTACTTC.

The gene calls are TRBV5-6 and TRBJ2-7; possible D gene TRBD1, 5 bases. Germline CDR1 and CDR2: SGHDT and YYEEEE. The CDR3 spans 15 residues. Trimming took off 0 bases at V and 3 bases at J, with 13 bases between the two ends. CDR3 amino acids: CASSLDRLLGYEQYF. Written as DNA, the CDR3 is TGTGCCAGCAGCTTGGACAGGCTGCTTGGCTACGAGCAGTACTTC.

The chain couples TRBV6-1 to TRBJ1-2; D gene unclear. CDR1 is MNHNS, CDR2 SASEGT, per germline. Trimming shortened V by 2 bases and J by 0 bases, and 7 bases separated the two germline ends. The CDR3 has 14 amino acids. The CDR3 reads CASSEMQANYGYTF. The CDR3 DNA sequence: TGTGCCAGCAGTGAAATGCAGGCTAACTATGGCTACACCTTC.

CDR3 in amino acids: CASSRRTAEAFF. The CDR3 DNA follows: TGTGCCAGCAGCCGTAGGACAGCTGAAGCTTTCTTT. The chain employs TRBV6-6 and TRBJ1-1, with a weak D call TRBD1 (6 bases). V was trimmed by 6 bases and J by 6 bases, leaving 11 bases between them. The V gene's germline CDR1 is MNHNY and CDR2 SVGAGI (reference sequence). The CDR3 is made up of 12 amino acids.

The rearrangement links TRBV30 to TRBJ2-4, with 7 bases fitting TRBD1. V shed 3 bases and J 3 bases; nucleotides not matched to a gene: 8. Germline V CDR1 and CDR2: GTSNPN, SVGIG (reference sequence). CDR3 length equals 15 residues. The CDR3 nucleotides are TGTGCCTGGAGGGCCCTGGGGGACAGCAAAAACATTCAGTACTTC. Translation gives CAWRALGDSKNIQYF.

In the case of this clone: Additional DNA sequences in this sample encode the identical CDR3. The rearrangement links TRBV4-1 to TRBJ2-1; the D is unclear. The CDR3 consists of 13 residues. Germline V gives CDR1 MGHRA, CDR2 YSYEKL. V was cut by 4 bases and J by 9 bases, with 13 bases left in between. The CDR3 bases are TGCGCCAGCAGCCGACCAGGTCTCGGTGAGCAGTTCTTC. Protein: CASSRPGLGEQFF.

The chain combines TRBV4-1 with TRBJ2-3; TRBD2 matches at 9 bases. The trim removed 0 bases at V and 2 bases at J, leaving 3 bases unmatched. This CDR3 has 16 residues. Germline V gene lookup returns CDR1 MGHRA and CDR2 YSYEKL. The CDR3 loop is CASSQDGGLATDTQYF. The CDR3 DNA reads TGCGCCAGCAGCCAAGATGGGGGACTAGCCACAGATACGCAGTATTTT.

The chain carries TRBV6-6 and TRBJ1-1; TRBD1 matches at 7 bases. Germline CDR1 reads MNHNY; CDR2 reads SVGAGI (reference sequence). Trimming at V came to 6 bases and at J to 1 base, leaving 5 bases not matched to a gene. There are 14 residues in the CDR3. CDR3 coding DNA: TGTGCCAGCAGCCAGGGGGGAGGGAACACTGAAGCTTTCTTT. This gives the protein CASSQGGGNTEAFF.

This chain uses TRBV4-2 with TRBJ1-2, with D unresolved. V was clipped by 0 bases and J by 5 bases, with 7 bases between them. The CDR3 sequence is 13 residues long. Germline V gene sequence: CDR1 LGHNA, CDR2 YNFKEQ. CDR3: CASSQDGQYGYTF. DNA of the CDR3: TGTGCCAGCAGCCAAGATGGGCAGTATGGCTACACCTTC.